This T cell receptor (beta chain) was documented in a study of T cells in Graves' hyperthyroidism and ophthalmopathy. Study observations and caveats: Most thyroid clonotypes with frequency above 0.001 were detected in blood.

As for this clonotype: Its antigen remains unidentified. A much larger clone lies one base from this, so it may be a read error.

The CDR3 is 14 amino acids. With 8 bases clipped from V and 4 bases from J, the junction kept 7 bases outside the gene matches. Germline V CDR1 and CDR2: SNHLY, FYNNEI. Diagnosis relied on clinical symptoms, serum thyroxine and TRAb, thyroid ultrasound and orbital computed tomography. RNA transcripts provided the source from which TCR beta CDR3 regions were amplified. Using the HTBI primer set, a first-round RT-PCR was run on the TCR CDR3. TCRdb re-analysed the multiplex PCR reads in MiXCR, keeping a single row per CDR3 protein. The sample has about 420,000 distinct CDR3 sequences, 15% to 18% seen once.

Sequencing was performed on blood. The chain is built from TRBV2 and TRBJ2-2; 7 nucleotides line up with TRBD2. The receptor comes from a woman aged 18-35 years with Graves' hyperthyroidism. The CDR3 nucleotides are TGTGCCAGCCCCGGACTAGTCAGCACCGGGGAGCTGTTTTTT. Translated: CASPGLVSTGELFF.